A selection of T cell receptor beta chains follows, all from one sample in a study of blood T cell repertoires in COVID-19. Profiling relied on immunoSEQ multiplex PCR, and the TCRdb table lists in-frame clones only, not all of them. The sample carries some 200,000 clones, more than 65% recorded once. The material sequenced was peripheral blood. The receptors shown here come from a man aged 50-60 years with active or convalescent COVID-19. Each CDR3 is given with its conserved first and last residue. A D gene is named only where the DNA matches it firmly. Expanded clones are given a class, and other clones once, few, many or no size at all.

size: NA
J: TRBJ1-3
length: 14
D: NA
V: TRBV7-9
CDR3: CASSSQGAGNTIYF
DNA: TGTGCCAGCAGTTCCCAGGGCGCTGGAAACACCATATATTTT

size: few
J: TRBJ2-7
length: 14
D: NA
V: TRBV9
CDR3: CASSPHELPNEQYF
DNA: TGTGCCAGCAGCCCCCACGAGTTACCCAACGAGCAGTACTTC

size: NA
J: TRBJ2-5
length: 14
D: NA
V: TRBV11-2
CDR3: CASSPTARWGAQYF
DNA: TGTGCCAGCAGCCCGACAGCGCGGTGGGGGGCCCAGTACTTC

size: NA
J: TRBJ2-5
length: 14
D: NA
V: TRBV4-1
CDR3: CASSLRVLQETQYF
DNA: TGCGCCAGCAGCCTCAGGGTGCTCCAAGAGACCCAGTACTTC

size: NA
J: TRBJ1-5
length: 15
D: NA
V: TRBV6-5
CDR3: CASSPRGGSNQPQHF
DNA: TGTGCCAGCAGTCCCCGGGGTGGAAGCAATCAGCCCCAGCATTTT

size: NA
J: TRBJ2-7
length: 17
D: TRBD2
V: TRBV7-9
CDR3: CASSLDPAKSGSYEQYF
DNA: TGTGCCAGCAGCTTAGACCCCGCTAAAAGCGGGAGCTACGAGCAGTACTTC

size: once
J: TRBJ2-2
length: 14
D: NA
V: TRBV9
CDR3: CASSVARGPGELFF
DNA: TGTGCCAGCAGCGTAGCTCGTGGGCCCGGGGAGCTGTTTTTT

size: NA
J: TRBJ2-1
length: 14
D: NA
V: TRBV4-3
CDR3: CASSQPGENNEQFF
DNA: TGCGCCAGCAGCCAACCCGGGGAGAACAATGAGCAGTTCTTC

size: NA
J: TRBJ1-2
length: 15
D: NA
V: TRBV6-5
CDR3: CASSYSMGGGYGYTF
DNA: TGTGCCAGCAGTTACTCGATGGGGGGAGGCTATGGCTACACCTTC

size: NA
J: TRBJ2-6
length: 17
D: NA
V: TRBV7-2
CDR3: CASSLKGGSSGANVLTF
DNA: TGTGCCAGCAGCCTAAAAGGGGGATCCTCTGGGGCCAACGTCCTGACTTTC

size: NA
J: TRBJ2-5
length: 14
D: TRBD2
V: TRBV7-2
CDR3: CASSLGLAGGRQHF
DNA: TGTGCCAGCAGCTTGGGACTAGCGGGAGGACGGCAGCACTTC

size: NA
J: TRBJ2-7
length: 14
D: NA
V: TRBV10-3
CDR3: CAISESIVGDEQYF
DNA: TGTGCCATCAGTGAGTCGATTGTAGGGGACGAGCAGTACTTC

size: NA
J: TRBJ2-1
length: 16
D: NA
V: TRBV3-1/TRBV3-2
CDR3: CASSQGEILFYNEQFF
DNA: TGTGCCAGCAGCCAAGGAGAGATATTGTTCTACAATGAGCAGTTCTTC

size: NA
J: TRBJ2-3
length: 15
D: NA
V: TRBV9
CDR3: CASSPPGSGTDTQYF
DNA: TGTGCCAGCAGCCCGCCCGGGAGTGGTACAGATACGCAGTATTTT

size: NA
J: TRBJ1-3
length: 15
D: NA
V: TRBV7-6
CDR3: CASSPGTSSGNTIYF
DNA: TGTGCCAGCAGCCCCGGGACATCCTCTGGAAACACCATATATTTT

size: NA
J: TRBJ2-1
length: 14
D: TRBD1
V: TRBV7-2
CDR3: CASSSGTGFNEQFF
DNA: TGTGCCAGCAGCTCCGGGACAGGGTTCAATGAGCAGTTCTTC

size: few
J: TRBJ1-2
length: 16
D: NA
V: TRBV6-6
CDR3: CASSYSGGSKDYGYTF
DNA: TGTGCCAGCAGTTACTCAGGGGGTTCAAAGGACTATGGCTACACCTTC

size: NA
J: TRBJ2-3
length: 15
D: NA
V: TRBV7-8
CDR3: CASSFPGRVTDTQYF
DNA: TGTGCCAGCAGCTTTCCTGGGCGGGTAACAGATACGCAGTATTTT

size: once
J: TRBJ2-3
length: 16
D: TRBD1
V: TRBV28
CDR3: CASRGTGGKKSDTQYF
DNA: TGTGCCAGCAGGGGGACAGGGGGCAAAAAGTCGGATACGCAGTATTTT

size: NA
J: TRBJ1-2
length: 15
D: NA
V: TRBV6-2/TRBV6-3
CDR3: CASSYSGGPNYGYTF
DNA: TGTGCCAGCAGTTACTCTGGAGGTCCTAACTATGGCTACACCTTC

size: NA
J: TRBJ2-1
length: 14
D: TRBD2
V: TRBV10-3
CDR3: CAISEPRTRSEQFF
DNA: TGTGCCATCAGTGAGCCCCGGACTAGATCAGAGCAGTTCTTC

size: NA
J: TRBJ1-2
length: 16
D: TRBD1
V: TRBV11-2
CDR3: CASSRPGQGVSHGYTF
DNA: TGTGCCAGCAGCCGACCCGGACAGGGGGTCTCTCATGGCTACACCTTC

size: once
J: TRBJ2-3
length: 17
D: TRBD2
V: TRBV19
CDR3: CASSIAGAGGSTDTQYF
DNA: TGTGCCAGTAGTATAGCAGGAGCGGGGGGATCCACAGATACGCAGTATTTT

size: NA
J: TRBJ1-3
length: 16
D: NA
V: TRBV5-6
CDR3: CASSFRGLRSGNTIYF
DNA: TGTGCCAGCAGCTTTAGAGGGCTCCGCTCTGGAAACACCATATATTTT

size: NA
J: TRBJ2-6
length: 18
D: TRBD1
V: TRBV5-3
CDR3: CARSFQKQGISGANVLTF
DNA: TGTGCCAGAAGCTTTCAGAAACAGGGGATAAGTGGGGCCAACGTCCTGACTTTC

size: NA
J: TRBJ1-6
length: 14
D: TRBD1
V: TRBV19
CDR3: CASSTTGYNSPLHF
DNA: TGTGCCAGTAGTACGACAGGGTATAATTCACCCCTCCACTTT

size: NA
J: TRBJ2-1
length: 15
D: TRBD1
V: TRBV9
CDR3: CASSVSGTGRDEQFF
DNA: TGTGCCAGCAGCGTTTCCGGGACAGGGAGGGATGAGCAGTTCTTC

size: NA
J: TRBJ2-1
length: 16
D: TRBD2
V: TRBV7-3
CDR3: CASSLRLAGNHNEQFF
DNA: TGTGCCAGCAGCTTAAGACTAGCGGGAAATCACAATGAGCAGTTCTTC

size: few
J: TRBJ2-7
length: 12
D: TRBD1
V: TRBV7-9
CDR3: CASSTWTGGYYF
DNA: TGTGCCAGCAGCACATGGACAGGGGGCTATTACTTC

size: NA
J: TRBJ1-5
length: 15
D: NA
V: TRBV7-2
CDR3: CASSPQGYSNQPQHF
DNA: TGTGCCAGCAGCCCCCAGGGCTATAGCAATCAGCCCCAGCATTTT

size: NA
J: TRBJ2-2
length: 16
D: TRBD1
V: TRBV18
CDR3: CASSPPTGLNTGELFF
DNA: TGTGCCAGCTCACCCCCGACAGGGCTGAACACCGGGGAGCTGTTTTTT

size: NA
J: TRBJ1-5
length: 16
D: NA
V: TRBV27
CDR3: CASSLWPGDSNQPQHF
DNA: TGTGCCAGCAGTTTATGGCCAGGGGATAGCAATCAGCCCCAGCATTTT

size: NA
J: TRBJ2-1
length: 16
D: TRBD2
V: TRBV3-1/TRBV3-2
CDR3: CASSQDTSGAYNEQFF
DNA: TGTGCCAGCAGCCAAGATACTAGCGGGGCGTACAATGAGCAGTTCTTC

size: once
J: TRBJ2-7
length: 15
D: NA
V: TRBV10-1
CDR3: CASSDPGQTLNEQYF
DNA: TGCGCCAGCAGTGACCCGGGACAAACTTTAAACGAGCAGTACTTC

size: NA
J: TRBJ2-5
length: 16
D: TRBD2
V: TRBV5-1
CDR3: CASTTGLAGGPETQYF
DNA: TGCGCCAGCACCACTGGCCTAGCGGGAGGGCCGGAGACCCAGTACTTC

size: NA
J: TRBJ2-5
length: 19
D: TRBD2
V: TRBV19
CDR3: CASSASGTEGLAGLETQYF
DNA: TGTGCCAGTAGTGCTTCCGGGACCGAGGGACTAGCGGGTTTGGAGACCCAGTACTTC

size: NA
J: TRBJ2-3
length: 14
D: NA
V: TRBV2
CDR3: CASSSTGVGGTQYF
DNA: TGTGCCAGCAGCTCTACAGGGGTGGGGGGTACGCAGTATTTT

size: NA
J: TRBJ2-3
length: 17
D: TRBD2
V: TRBV5-5
CDR3: CASSLGTSGGGTDTQYF
DNA: TGTGCCAGCAGCTTGGGAACTAGCGGGGGAGGCACAGATACGCAGTATTTT

size: NA
J: TRBJ1-3
length: 13
D: NA
V: TRBV6-1
CDR3: CASSERQGNTIYF
DNA: TGTGCCAGCAGTGAGAGGCAAGGAAACACCATATATTTT

size: NA
J: TRBJ1-6
length: 14
D: TRBD1
V: TRBV6-2/TRBV6-3
CDR3: CASSTGTGHSPLHF
DNA: TGTGCCAGCAGCACCGGGACAGGGCATTCACCCCTCCACTTT